This T cell receptor beta chain was sequenced for a study of T cell responses to AZD1222 COVID-19 vaccine. Second doses that came at about 4 or about 12 weeks were put together. Study-level findings and limits: Recipients of two AZD1222 doses showed rising Spike-specific TCR breadth and depth. Close to half of spike-specific TCRs reportedly recognize unmutated variant regions.

Comments on this clone: Its antigen is not known.

The CDR3 runs to 17 residues. Libraries were prepared by immunoSEQ multiplex PCR; TCRdb keeps only in-frame clonotypes and omits some of them. The sample carries 150,000 to 200,000 clones, 92% recorded once. The chain recombines TRBV21-1 with TRBJ2-7; the table calls TRBD2, which could not be checked here. TRBV21-1 is a recognized pseudogene. This receptor was taken from an adult who received the AZD1222 COVID-19 vaccine. Sequencing used peripheral blood, obtained 28 days after the second AZD1222 dose. CDR3 DNA: TGTGCCAGCGAGCCCGTCTGGACTAGCGTGCCGGGGGACGAGCAGTACTTC. This codes for CASEPVWTSVPGDEQYF.